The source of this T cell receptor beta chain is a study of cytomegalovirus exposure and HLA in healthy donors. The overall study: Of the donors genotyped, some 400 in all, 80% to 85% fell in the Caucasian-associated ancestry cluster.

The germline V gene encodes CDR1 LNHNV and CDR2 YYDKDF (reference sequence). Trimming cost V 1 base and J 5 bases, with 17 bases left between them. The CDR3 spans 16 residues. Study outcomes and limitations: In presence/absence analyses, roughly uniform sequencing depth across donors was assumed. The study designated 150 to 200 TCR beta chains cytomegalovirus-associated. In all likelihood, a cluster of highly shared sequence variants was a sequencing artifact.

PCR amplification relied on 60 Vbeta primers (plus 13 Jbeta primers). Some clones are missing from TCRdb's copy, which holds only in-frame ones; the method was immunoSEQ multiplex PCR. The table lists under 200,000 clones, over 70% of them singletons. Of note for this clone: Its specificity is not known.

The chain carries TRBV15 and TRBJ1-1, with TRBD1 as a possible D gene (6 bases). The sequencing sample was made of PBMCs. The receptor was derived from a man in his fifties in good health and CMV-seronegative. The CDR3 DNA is TGTGCCACCAGCAGAGGACAGGCCTCCCTGGGGACTGAAGCTTTCTTT. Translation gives CATSRGQASLGTEAFF.